This T cell receptor (beta chain) was captured in a study of blood T cell repertoires in COVID-19. Germline CDR1 and CDR2: MGHRA and YSYEKL. V shed 4 bases, J shed 3 bases, and the junction held 9 bases outside the gene matches. The CDR3 is 17 residues long. Data came from immunoSEQ multiplex PCR; TCRdb stores just in-frame clones and leaves some out. This sample carries a few hundred thousand clones, around 85% of them seen once, and the ten largest clones take more than 3%. Sequenced: peripheral blood. The J gene is TRBJ2-1, the V gene TRBV4-1, with 10 bases lining up with TRBD2. This clonotype was obtained from a woman aged 18-29 years with acute or convalescent COVID-19. This chain's CDR3 is CASSLTRSGGDYNEQFF. The CDR3 nucleotides read TGCGCCAGCAGCCTAACCAGGAGCGGGGGGGACTACAATGAGCAGTTCTTC.